Presented here are 17 T cell receptor beta chains from one specimen sequenced in a study of cytomegalovirus exposure and HLA in healthy donors. Libraries were prepared by immunoSEQ multiplex PCR; TCRdb keeps only in-frame clonotypes and omits some of them. The sample carries 250,000 to 400,000 clones, roughly 86% recorded once. Sequencing was done on a sample of PBMCs. The receptors were sampled from a man younger than 45 in good health and CMV-seronegative.

The chain uses TRBV19 and TRBJ2-6, with 10 bases lining up with TRBD1. CDR3 length equals 15 residues. Germline V lookup: CDR1 LNHDA, CDR2 SQIVND (reference sequence). Trimming cost V 9 bases and J 1 base; bases outside gene matches: 3. CDR3 coding DNA: TGTGCCAGCCGGGACAGGGGTTCTGGGGCCAACGTCCTGACTTTC. Translation: CASRDRGSGANVLTF.

The rearrangement uses TRBV11-3 and TRBJ2-1; D may be TRBD2 (5 bases). Per the germline V gene, CDR1 is SGHNT and CDR2 is YENEEA. Trimming removed 3 bases at V and 9 bases at J, with 12 bases between. CDR3 size: 13 residues. CDR3: CASSFYGSGEQFF. CDR3 sequence (DNA): TGTGCCAGCAGCTTTTATGGGAGCGGTGAGCAGTTCTTC.

This clone was found once. The chain is built from TRBV7-9 and TRBJ1-2, with D perhaps TRBD1 (6 bases). Per germline, CDR1 SEHNR and CDR2 FQNEAQ (reference sequence). The length of the CDR3 is 15 residues. Between the trimmed V and J ends, which lost 7 bases and 9 bases, there was a span of 24 bases. This CDR3 reads CASTPGTSAGNRYTF. The CDR3 DNA sequence: TGTGCCAGCACACCCGGGACATCGGCGGGCAATCGCTACACCTTC.

The chain recombines TRBV10-3 with TRBJ1-3; the match to TRBD1 covers 7 bases. Losses at the gene ends were 5 bases for V and 11 bases for J; bases not matched to a gene: 15. CDR1 and CDR2 (germline): ENHRY, SYGVKD. CDR3 length: 15 residues. The CDR3 nucleotides read TGTGCCATCAGTCGACTTACAGGGGAGCGAGATCCCATATATTTT. It encodes CAISRLTGERDPIYF.

The CDR3 spells CASSPLWGHGTQTNYGYTF. Written as DNA, the CDR3 is TGCGCCAGCAGCCCCCTCTGGGGCCACGGGACTCAGACTAACTATGGCTACACCTTC. V and J are TRBV5-1 and TRBJ1-2, with TRBD1 as a possible D gene (5 bases). V lost 4 bases to trimming and J lost 0 bases, with 25 bases between them. The CDR3 totals 19 residues. From germline, CDR1 is SGHRS and CDR2 YFSETQ.

This chain joins TRBV7-2 and TRBJ2-5, with 8 bases fitting TRBD2. The length of the CDR3 is 17 residues. CDR1 and CDR2 (germline): SGHTA, FQGNSA. With 3 bases clipped from V and 1 base from J, the junction kept 10 bases outside the gene matches. As DNA, the CDR3 is TGTGCCAGCAGCTTCACTCAAACGGGGGGGCCCCAAGAGACCCAGTACTTC. Its translation: CASSFTQTGGPQETQYF.

The V gene is TRBV13, the J gene TRBJ2-7; a weak D match, TRBD2 (6 bases). CDR1 PRHDT and CDR2 FYEKMQ come from the germline V gene (reference sequence). Trimming removed 3 bases from V and 1 base from J, with 10 bases in between. The CDR3 spans 14 residues. The CDR3 is CASSFTGGSYEQYF. The CDR3 DNA follows: TGTGCCAGCAGCTTTACCGGGGGTTCCTACGAGCAGTACTTC. The entire variable domain, with the rest obtained from reference TRBV13 and TRBJ2-7, is as follows: AAGVIQSPRHLIKEKRETATLKCYPIPRHDTVYWYQQGPGQDPQFLISFYEKMQSDKGSIPDRFSAQQFSDYHSELNMSSLELGDSALYFCASSFTGGSYEQYFGPGTRLTVT.

Comment on this clone: The same CDR3 also results from other DNA sequences found in this sample. V usage is TRBV29-1 and J usage is TRBJ1-2; weak D call: TRBD1 (6 bases). The CDR3 spans 11 residues. Germline assignment: CDR1 SQVTM and CDR2 ANQGSEA. The V and J ends lost 0 bases and 8 bases respectively, with 7 bases between them. CDR3 loop: CSVEDRGGYTF. CDR3 bases: TGCAGCGTTGAAGACAGGGGCGGCTACACCTTC.

The rearrangement uses TRBV6-5 and TRBJ2-5; 7 bases map to TRBD2. CDR1 and CDR2 (germline): MNHEY, SVGAGI. The CDR3 extends over 16 amino acids. The V gene end was trimmed by 4 bases and the J gene end by 3 bases; junction bases not matched to a gene: 11. This CDR3 is CASSLFGGGSEETQYF. In nucleotides, the CDR3 is TGTGCCAGCAGTTTATTTGGGGGAGGGTCAGAAGAGACCCAGTACTTC.

The chain uses TRBV14 and TRBJ2-2; a weak D match, TRBD2 (6 bases). CDR1 is SGHDN, CDR2 FVKESK, per germline. CDR3 length equals 13 residues. Trimming pared 3 bases from V and 6 bases from J, leaving 8 bases between. CDR3 in amino acids: CASSQDYAGELFF. The DNA for the CDR3 is TGTGCCAGCAGCCAGGACTATGCCGGGGAGCTGTTTTTT.

DNA for the CDR3: TGCGCCAGCAGCCCCGGGACAGGGGGCCGTTTTCAGCCCCAGCATTTT. It encodes CASSPGTGGRFQPQHF. The gene calls are TRBV5-1 and TRBJ1-5; 12 positions match TRBD1. Trimming at V came to 4 bases and at J to 6 bases, leaving 8 bases not matched to a gene. Germline lookup yields CDR1 SGHRS and CDR2 YFSETQ. CDR3 length: 16 amino acids.

The V gene is TRBV5-4, the J gene TRBJ1-1, with D possibly TRBD1 on 6 matching bases. The CDR3 has 14 residues. Trimming shortened V by 5 bases and J by 4 bases, and 15 bases separated the two germline ends. CDR1 and CDR2 (germline): SGHNT, YYREEE (reference sequence). The CDR3 sequence: CASSFGGWRTEAFF. The DNA for the CDR3 is TGTGCCAGCAGTTTTGGGGGCTGGCGCACTGAAGCTTTCTTT. Full variable domain (outside the CDR3, taken from reference TRBV5-4 and TRBJ1-1): ETGVTQSPTHLIKTRGQQVTLRCSSQSGHNTVSWYQQALGQGPQFIFQYYREEENGRGNFPPRFSGLQFPNYSSELNVNALELDDSALYLCASSFGGWRTEAFFGQGTRLTVV.

The chain recombines TRBV19 with TRBJ1-6; a weak D match, TRBD1 (5 bases). Germline V lookup: CDR1 LNHDA, CDR2 SQIVND (reference sequence). CDR3 length equals 15 residues. Trimming shortened V by 4 bases and J by 1 base, and 8 bases separated the two germline ends. The DNA for the CDR3 is TGTGCCAGTAGTAGACAGTGGTCCTATAATTCACCCCTCCACTTT. Protein sequence: CASSRQWSYNSPLHF. The full variable domain, in which reference TRBV19 and TRBJ1-6 provide the parts outside the CDR3, is DGGITQSPKYLFRKEGQNVTLSCEQNLNHDAMYWYRQDPGQGLRLIYYSQIVNDFQKGDIAEGYSVSREKKESFPLTVTSAQKNPTAFYLCASSRQWSYNSPLHFGNGTRLTVT.

A note on this clone: Other nucleotide sequences in the sample specify the same CDR3. This chain joins TRBV5-1 and TRBJ2-1, with TRBD1 identical over 7 bases. V was clipped by 4 bases and J by 3 bases; unmatched bases: 7. Germline lookup yields CDR1 SGHRS and CDR2 YFSETQ. This CDR3 has 15 residues. This chain's CDR3 is CASSPQGVSYNEQFF. The CDR3 DNA follows: TGCGCCAGCAGCCCCCAGGGGGTGAGCTACAATGAGCAGTTCTTC.

The chain couples TRBV19 to TRBJ1-2; D remains ambiguous. V lost 1 base and J 8 bases, leaving 17 bases between the germline ends. CDR1 and CDR2 (germline): LNHDA, SQIVND (reference sequence). This CDR3 is built from 15 residues. The CDR3 DNA is TGTGCCAGTAGTATAGTCGCCTCAGGTGCCAGAGGCTACACCTTC. Translated: CASSIVASGARGYTF.

The J gene is TRBJ2-5, the V gene TRBV15; maybe TRBD1 (5 bases). Germline CDR1 reads LNHNV; CDR2 reads YYDKDF (reference sequence). This CDR3 has 17 amino acids. V lost 5 bases, J lost 1 base, and 20 bases lay in between. The CDR3 spells CATSLDTRRRVQETQYF. The CDR3 DNA reads TGTGCCACCAGCCTTGACACCCGTCGCAGGGTCCAAGAGACCCAGTACTTC.

V and J are TRBV5-4 and TRBJ2-7; D ambiguous. The V gene's germline CDR1 is SGHNT and CDR2 YYREEE (reference sequence). Trimming removed 0 bases at V and 6 bases at J, with 10 bases between. The CDR3 runs 13 residues. The CDR3, as DNA: TGTGCCAGCAGCTTGGATCCTAGTCGCGAGCAGTACTTC. It yields the protein CASSLDPSREQYF.